This T cell receptor beta chain was sequenced during a study of CD8+CD57+ T cells in acquired aplastic anemia. The authors sequenced patients whose flow cytometry had shown CD8+CD57+ cell expansion. Investigators profiled TCR beta VDJ and CDR3 from genomic DNA template. TCRdb re-called the reads with MiXCR, one entry per CDR3 protein. The data contain 170,000 or so distinct CDR3 sequences, about 48% of them singletons. Whole-study findings and limits: No significant difference in CD8+ Simpson's diversity was found between patients and controls.

About this clonotype: Antigen: not known.

The CDR3 extends over 13 amino acids. Germline V gene lookup returns CDR1 SNHLY and CDR2 FYNNEI. The V gene end was trimmed by 7 bases and the J gene end by 6 bases; junction bases not matched to a gene: 6. The sequencing sample was made of sorted CD4+, CD8+, or CD8+CD57+ T cells (not recorded which) from PBMCs. The receptor's source is a human donor with aplastic anemia. The chain has TRBV2 and TRBJ2-3; 8 bases line up with TRBD2. The CDR3 DNA is TGTGCCAGCAAAACGACTAGCGCGGATACGCAGTATTTT. This gives the protein CASKTTSADTQYF.